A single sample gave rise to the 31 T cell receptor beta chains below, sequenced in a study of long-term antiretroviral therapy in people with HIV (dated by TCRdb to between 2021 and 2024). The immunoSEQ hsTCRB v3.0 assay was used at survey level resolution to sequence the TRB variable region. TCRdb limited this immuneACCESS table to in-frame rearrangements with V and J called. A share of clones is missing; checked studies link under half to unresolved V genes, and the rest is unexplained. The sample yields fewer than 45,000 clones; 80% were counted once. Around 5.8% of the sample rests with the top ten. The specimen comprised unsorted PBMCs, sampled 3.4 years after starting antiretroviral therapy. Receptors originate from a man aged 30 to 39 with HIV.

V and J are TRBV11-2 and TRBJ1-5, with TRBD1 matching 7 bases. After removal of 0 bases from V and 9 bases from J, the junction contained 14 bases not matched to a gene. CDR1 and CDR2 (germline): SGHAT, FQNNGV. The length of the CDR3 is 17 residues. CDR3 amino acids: CASSLELVGGPSRPQHF. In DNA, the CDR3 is TGTGCCAGCAGCTTAGAGTTGGTAGGGGGCCCGAGCCGGCCCCAGCATTTT.

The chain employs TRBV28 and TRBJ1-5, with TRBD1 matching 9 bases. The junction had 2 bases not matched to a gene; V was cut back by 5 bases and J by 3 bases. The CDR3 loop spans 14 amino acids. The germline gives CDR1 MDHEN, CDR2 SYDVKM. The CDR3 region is CASSRTGVNQPQHF. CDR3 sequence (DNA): TGTGCCAGCAGTCGGACAGGGGTCAATCAGCCCCAGCATTTT.

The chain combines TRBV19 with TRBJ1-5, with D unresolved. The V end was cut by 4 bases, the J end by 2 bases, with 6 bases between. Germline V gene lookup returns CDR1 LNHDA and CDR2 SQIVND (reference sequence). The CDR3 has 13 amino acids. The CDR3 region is CASSRGGNQPQHF. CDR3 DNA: TGTGCCAGTAGTAGGGGTGGCAATCAGCCCCAGCATTTT. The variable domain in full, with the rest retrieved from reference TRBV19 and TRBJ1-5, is DGGITQSPKYLFRKEGQNVTLSCEQNLNHDAMYWYRQDPGQGLRLIYYSQIVNDFQKGDIAEGYSVSREKKESFPLTVTSAQKNPTAFYLCASSRGGNQPQHFGDGTRLSIL.

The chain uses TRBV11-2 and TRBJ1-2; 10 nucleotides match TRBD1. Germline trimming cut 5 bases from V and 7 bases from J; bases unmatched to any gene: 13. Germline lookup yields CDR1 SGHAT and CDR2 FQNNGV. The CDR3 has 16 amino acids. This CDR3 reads CASSIWHRQGAAGYTF. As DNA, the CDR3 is TGTGCCAGCAGCATCTGGCATCGACAGGGGGCGGCTGGCTACACCTTC. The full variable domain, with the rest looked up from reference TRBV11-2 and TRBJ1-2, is EAGVAQSPRYKIIEKRQSVAFWCNPISGHATLYWYQQILGQGPKLLIQFQNNGVVDDSQLPKDRFSAERLKGVDSTLKIQPAKLEDSAVYLCASSIWHRQGAAGYTFGSGTRLTVV.

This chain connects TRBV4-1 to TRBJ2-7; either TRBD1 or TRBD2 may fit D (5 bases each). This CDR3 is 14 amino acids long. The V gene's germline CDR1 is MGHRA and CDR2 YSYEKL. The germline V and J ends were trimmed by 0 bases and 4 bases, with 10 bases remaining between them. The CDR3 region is CASSQDRGPYEQYF. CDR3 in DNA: TGCGCCAGCAGCCAAGATCGGGGACCATACGAGCAGTACTTC.

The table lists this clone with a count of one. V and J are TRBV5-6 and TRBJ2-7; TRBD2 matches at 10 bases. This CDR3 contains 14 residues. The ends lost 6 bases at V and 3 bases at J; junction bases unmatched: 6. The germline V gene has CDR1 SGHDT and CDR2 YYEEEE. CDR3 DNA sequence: TGTGCCAGCACCCTCGGACTAGCGGACTACGAGCAGTACTTC. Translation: CASTLGLADYEQYF. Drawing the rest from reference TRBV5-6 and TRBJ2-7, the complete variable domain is DAGVTQSPTHLIKTRGQQVTLRCSPKSGHDTVSWYQQALGQGPQFIFQYYEEEERQRGNFPDRFSGHQFPNYSSELNVNALLLGDSALYLCASTLGLADYEQYFGPGTRLTVT.

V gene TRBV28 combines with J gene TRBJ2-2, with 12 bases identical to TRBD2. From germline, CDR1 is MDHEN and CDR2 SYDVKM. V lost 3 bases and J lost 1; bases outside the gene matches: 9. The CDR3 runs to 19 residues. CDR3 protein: CASSFRSLAGGWNTGELFF. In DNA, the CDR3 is TGTGCCAGCAGTTTCCGTAGCCTAGCGGGAGGGTGGAACACCGGGGAGCTGTTTTTT.

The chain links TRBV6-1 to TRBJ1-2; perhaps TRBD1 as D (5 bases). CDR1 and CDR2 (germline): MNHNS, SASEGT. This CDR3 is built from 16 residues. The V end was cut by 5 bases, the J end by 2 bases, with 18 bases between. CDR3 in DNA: TGTGCCAGCAGTCAAGTCCTAAGGGGAGGGAACTATGGCTACACCTTC. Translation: CASSQVLRGGNYGYTF.

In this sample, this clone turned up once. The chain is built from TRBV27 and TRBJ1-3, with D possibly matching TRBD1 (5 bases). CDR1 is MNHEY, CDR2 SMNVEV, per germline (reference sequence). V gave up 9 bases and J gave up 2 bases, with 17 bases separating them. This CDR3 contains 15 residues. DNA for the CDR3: TGTGCCAGTGCCGGGGGGATGTTTCCTGGAAACACCATATATTTT. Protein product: CASAGGMFPGNTIYF.

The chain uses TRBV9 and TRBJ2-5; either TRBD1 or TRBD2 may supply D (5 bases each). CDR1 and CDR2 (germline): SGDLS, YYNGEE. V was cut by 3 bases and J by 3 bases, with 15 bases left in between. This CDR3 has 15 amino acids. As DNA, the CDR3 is TGTGCCAGCAGCGACCGGGACGTGAGGAAAGAGACCCAGTACTTC. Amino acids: CASSDRDVRKETQYF.

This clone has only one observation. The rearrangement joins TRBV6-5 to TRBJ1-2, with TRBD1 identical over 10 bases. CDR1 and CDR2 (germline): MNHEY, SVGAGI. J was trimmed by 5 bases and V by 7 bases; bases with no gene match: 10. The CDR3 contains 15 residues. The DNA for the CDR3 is TGTGCCAGCACCCCCACAGGGACAGGGGATTATGGCTACACCTTC. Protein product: CASTPTGTGDYGYTF.

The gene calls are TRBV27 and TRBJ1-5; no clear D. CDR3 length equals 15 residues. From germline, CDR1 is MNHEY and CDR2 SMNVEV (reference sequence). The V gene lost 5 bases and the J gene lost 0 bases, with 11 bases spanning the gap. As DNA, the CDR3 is TGTGCCAGCAGTCTAAGGTGGAATAGCAATCAGCCCCAGCATTTT. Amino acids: CASSLRWNSNQPQHF.

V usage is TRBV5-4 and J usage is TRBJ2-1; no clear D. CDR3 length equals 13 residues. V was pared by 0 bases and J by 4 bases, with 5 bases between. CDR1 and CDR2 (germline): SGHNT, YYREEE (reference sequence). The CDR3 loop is CASSLVNYNEQFF. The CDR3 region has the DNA TGTGCCAGCAGCTTGGTGAATTACAATGAGCAGTTCTTC.

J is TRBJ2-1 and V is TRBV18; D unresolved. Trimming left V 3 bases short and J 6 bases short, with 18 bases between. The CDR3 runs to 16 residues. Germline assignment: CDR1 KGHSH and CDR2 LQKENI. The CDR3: CASSPKIRIGGNEQFF. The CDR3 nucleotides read TGTGCCAGCTCACCCAAGATCCGCATCGGCGGCAATGAGCAGTTCTTC.

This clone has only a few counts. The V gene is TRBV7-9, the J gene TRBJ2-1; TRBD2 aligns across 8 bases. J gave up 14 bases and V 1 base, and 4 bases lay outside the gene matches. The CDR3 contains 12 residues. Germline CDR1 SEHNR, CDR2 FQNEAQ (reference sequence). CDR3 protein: CASSLESGSEFF. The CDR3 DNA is TGTGCCAGCAGCTTAGAGAGCGGGAGTGAGTTCTTC.

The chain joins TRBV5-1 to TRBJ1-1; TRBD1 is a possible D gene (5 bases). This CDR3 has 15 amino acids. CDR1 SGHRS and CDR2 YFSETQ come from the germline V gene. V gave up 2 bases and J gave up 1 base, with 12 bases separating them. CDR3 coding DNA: TGCGCCAGCAGCTTTGAGGGACTGTGGAACACTGAAGCTTTCTTT. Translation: CASSFEGLWNTEAFF.

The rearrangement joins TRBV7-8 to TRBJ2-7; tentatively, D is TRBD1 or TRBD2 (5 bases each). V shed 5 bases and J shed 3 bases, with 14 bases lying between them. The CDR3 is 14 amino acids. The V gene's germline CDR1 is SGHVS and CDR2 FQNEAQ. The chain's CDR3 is CASSQPGRVYEQYF. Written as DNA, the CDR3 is TGTGCCAGCAGCCAGCCGGGACGAGTCTACGAGCAGTACTTC.

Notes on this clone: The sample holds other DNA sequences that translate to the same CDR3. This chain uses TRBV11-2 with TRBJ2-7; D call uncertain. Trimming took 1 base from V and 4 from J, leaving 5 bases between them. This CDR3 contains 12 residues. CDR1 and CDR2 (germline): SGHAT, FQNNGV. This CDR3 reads CASSLGAYEQYF. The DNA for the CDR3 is TGTGCCAGCAGCTTAGGGGCATACGAGCAGTACTTC. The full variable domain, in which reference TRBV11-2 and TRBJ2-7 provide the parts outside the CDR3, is EAGVAQSPRYKIIEKRQSVAFWCNPISGHATLYWYQQILGQGPKLLIQFQNNGVVDDSQLPKDRFSAERLKGVDSTLKIQPAKLEDSAVYLCASSLGAYEQYFGPGTRLTVT.

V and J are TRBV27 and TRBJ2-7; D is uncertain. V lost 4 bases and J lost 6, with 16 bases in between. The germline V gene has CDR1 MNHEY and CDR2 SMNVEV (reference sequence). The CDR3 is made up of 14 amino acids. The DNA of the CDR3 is TGTGCCAGCAGTTCGGGCTGGATGAACGGCGAGCAGTACTTC. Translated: CASSSGWMNGEQYF.

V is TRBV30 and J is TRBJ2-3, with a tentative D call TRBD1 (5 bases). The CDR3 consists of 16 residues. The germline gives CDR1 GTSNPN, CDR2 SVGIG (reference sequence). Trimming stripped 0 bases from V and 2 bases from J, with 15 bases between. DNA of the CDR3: TGTGCCTGGAGTGTAGGGGCAGGAGCCTCCACAGATACGCAGTATTTT. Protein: CAWSVGAGASTDTQYF.

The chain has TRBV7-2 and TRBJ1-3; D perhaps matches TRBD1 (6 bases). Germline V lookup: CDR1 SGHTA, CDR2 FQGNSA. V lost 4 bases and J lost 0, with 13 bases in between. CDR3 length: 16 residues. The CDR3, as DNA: TGTGCCAGCAGCTCAACAGGGACCAACTCTGGAAACACCATATATTTT. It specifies CASSSTGTNSGNTIYF.

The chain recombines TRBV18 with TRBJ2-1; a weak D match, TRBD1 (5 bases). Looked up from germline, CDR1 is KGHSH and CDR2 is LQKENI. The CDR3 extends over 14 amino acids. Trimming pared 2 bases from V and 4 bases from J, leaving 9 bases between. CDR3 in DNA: TGTGCCAGCTCACCAGGGCAGGGATACAATGAGCAGTTCTTC. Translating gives CASSPGQGYNEQFF.

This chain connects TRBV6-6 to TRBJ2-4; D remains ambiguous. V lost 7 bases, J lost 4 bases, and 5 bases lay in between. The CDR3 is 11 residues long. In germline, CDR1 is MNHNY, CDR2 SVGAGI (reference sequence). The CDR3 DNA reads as TGTGCCAGCACCGAAAAAAACATTCAGTACTTC. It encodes CASTEKNIQYF.

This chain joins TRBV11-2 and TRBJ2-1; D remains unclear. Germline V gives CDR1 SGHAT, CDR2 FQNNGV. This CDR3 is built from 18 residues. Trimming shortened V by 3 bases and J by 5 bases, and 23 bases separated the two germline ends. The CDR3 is CASSLRPRVGMYDNEQFF. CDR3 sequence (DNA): TGTGCCAGCAGCTTGCGTCCCCGTGTGGGCATGTACGACAATGAGCAGTTCTTC.

The chain's CDR3 is CATSSFRQAPQHF. The CDR3 DNA reads as TGTGCCACCAGCAGTTTCCGCCAGGCACCCCAGCATTTT. The V and J genes are TRBV15 and TRBJ1-5; D remains unclear. This CDR3 has 13 residues. Germline values: CDR1 LNHNV, CDR2 YYDKDF (reference sequence). Trimming removed 3 bases from V and 10 bases from J, with 13 bases in between.

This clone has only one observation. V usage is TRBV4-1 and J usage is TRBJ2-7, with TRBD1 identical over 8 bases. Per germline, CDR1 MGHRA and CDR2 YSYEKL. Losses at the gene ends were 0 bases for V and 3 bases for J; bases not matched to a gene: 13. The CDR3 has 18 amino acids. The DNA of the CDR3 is TGCGCCAGCAGCCAAGATCGAGGGAGTTCGGGACAGGACTACGAGCAGTACTTC. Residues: CASSQDRGSSGQDYEQYF.

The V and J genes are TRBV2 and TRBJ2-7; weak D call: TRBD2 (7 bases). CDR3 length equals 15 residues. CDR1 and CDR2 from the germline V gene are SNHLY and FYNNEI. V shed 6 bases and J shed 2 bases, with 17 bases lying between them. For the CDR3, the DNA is TGTGCCAGCAGAGGGAGGGGGGGGTCCCCCTACGAGCAGTACTTC. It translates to CASRGRGGSPYEQYF.

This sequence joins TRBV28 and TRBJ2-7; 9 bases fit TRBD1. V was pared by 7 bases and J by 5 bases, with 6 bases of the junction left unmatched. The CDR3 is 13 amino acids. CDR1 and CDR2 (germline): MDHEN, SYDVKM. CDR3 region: CASMGDRAHEQYF. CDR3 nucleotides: TGTGCCAGCATGGGGGACAGGGCCCACGAGCAGTACTTC.

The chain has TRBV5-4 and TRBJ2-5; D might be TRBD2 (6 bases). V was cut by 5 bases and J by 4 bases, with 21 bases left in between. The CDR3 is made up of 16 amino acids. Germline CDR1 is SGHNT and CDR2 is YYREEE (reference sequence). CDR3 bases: TGTGCCAGCAGTGCACTCGTCGGAGGGCTGTCAGAGACCCAGTACTTC. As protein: CASSALVGGLSETQYF.

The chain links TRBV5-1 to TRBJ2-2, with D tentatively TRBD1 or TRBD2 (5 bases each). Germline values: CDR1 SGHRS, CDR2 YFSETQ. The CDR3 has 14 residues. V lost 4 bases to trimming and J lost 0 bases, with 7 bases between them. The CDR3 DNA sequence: TGCGCCAGCAGCCGGGACCCGAACACCGGGGAGCTGTTTTTT. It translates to CASSRDPNTGELFF.

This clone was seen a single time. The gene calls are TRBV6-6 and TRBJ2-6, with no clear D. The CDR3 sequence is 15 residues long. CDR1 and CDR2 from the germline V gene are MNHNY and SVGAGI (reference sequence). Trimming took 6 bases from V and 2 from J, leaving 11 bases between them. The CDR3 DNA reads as TGTGCCAGCAGAGCACCTACTACTGGGGCCAACGTCCTGACTTTC. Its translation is CASRAPTTGANVLTF.